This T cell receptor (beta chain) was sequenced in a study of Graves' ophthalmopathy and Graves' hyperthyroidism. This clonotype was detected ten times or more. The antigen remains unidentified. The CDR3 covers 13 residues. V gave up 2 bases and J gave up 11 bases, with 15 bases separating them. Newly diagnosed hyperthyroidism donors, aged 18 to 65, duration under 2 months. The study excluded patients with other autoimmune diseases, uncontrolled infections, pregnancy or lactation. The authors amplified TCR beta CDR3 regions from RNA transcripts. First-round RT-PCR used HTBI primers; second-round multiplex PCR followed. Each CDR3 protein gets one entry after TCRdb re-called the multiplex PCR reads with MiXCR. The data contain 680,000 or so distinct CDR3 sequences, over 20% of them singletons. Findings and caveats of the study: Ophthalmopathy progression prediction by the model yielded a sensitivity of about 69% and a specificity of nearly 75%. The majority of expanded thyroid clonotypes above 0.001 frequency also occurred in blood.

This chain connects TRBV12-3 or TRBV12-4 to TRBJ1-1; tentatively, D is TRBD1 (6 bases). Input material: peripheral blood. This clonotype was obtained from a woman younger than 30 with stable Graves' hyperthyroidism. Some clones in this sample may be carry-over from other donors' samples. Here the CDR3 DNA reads TGTGCCAGCAGTTTATTGTTGGACAGTGACGCTTTCTTT. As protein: CASSLLLDSDAFF.